The present entry profiles one T cell receptor beta chain with its context. Assay: immunoSEQ multiplex PCR; the TCRdb copy retains only in-frame clones and omits some. This sample yields approximately 150,000 clones, of which roughly 94% are seen a single time; less than 15% belongs to the top ten. CDR3 length: 14 amino acids. V was clipped by 5 bases and J by 4 bases; unmatched bases: 6. Germline V gene lookup returns CDR1 SGHTA and CDR2 FQGNSA. The sample originates from a study of control samples from healthy donors and cancer patients. The TCR sequence derives from a man in his 60s with colorectal cancer. This rearrangement joins TRBV7-2 to TRBJ2-7; 9 bases fit TRBD2. Sequencing was performed on PBMCs. CDR3 amino acids: CASSQSGGRYEQYF. DNA of the CDR3: TGTGCCAGCAGCCAGAGCGGGGGGCGGTACGAGCAGTACTTC.